Each of the 24 T cell receptor beta chains below was sequenced from the same sample in a study of blood T cell repertoires in COVID-19. Assay used: immunoSEQ multiplex PCR; TCRdb lists only in-frame clones, some missing. Of roughly 130,000 clones listed, about nine tenths were seen once; the top ten hold 4% to 5%. The material sequenced was peripheral blood. These receptors all stem from a man in his sixties with COVID-19, enrolled during active disease.

The CDR3 DNA reads TGTGCCACCAGTGATCCGAGGGCCGATGCAGATACGCAGTATTTT. Protein product: CATSDPRADADTQYF. The chain is built from TRBV24-1 and TRBJ2-3; D is possibly TRBD2 (5 bases). The germline CDR1 and CDR2 sequences are KGHDR and SFDVKD. With 3 bases removed from V and 4 bases from J, the gap between germline ends came to 13 bases. This CDR3 comprises 15 residues.

The chain recombines TRBV10-1 with TRBJ2-2; TRBD2 matches 14 bases. The CDR3 has 17 residues. Trimming cost V 3 bases and J 7 bases; bases outside gene matches: 7. Germline V CDR1 and CDR2: WNHNN, SYGVQD (reference sequence). The CDR3 region is CASSDSGLAGVNGELFF. The CDR3 DNA follows: TGCGCCAGCAGTGACTCGGGACTAGCGGGAGTGAACGGGGAGCTGTTTTTT.

The chain couples TRBV3-1 (or the pseudogene TRBV3-2) to TRBJ2-2, with D perhaps matching TRBD2 (5 bases). Trimming took off 0 bases at V and 6 bases at J, with 17 bases between the two ends. CDR1 LGHDT and CDR2 YNNKEL come from the germline V gene (reference sequence). There are 17 residues in the CDR3. CDR3 sequence: CASSQEYGVTGAGELFF. Here the CDR3 DNA reads TGTGCCAGCAGCCAAGAGTACGGGGTCACGGGCGCCGGGGAGCTGTTTTTT.

This chain joins TRBV9 and TRBJ1-1; D gene unclear. The CDR3 runs 14 residues. Looked up from germline, CDR1 is SGDLS and CDR2 is YYNGEE. The V gene lost 1 base and the J gene lost 5 bases, with 12 bases spanning the gap. DNA of the CDR3: TGTGCCAGCAGCGTAACAACCGCCGGGACTGAAGCTTTCTTT. Amino acids: CASSVTTAGTEAFF.

V gene TRBV30 combines with J gene TRBJ2-1; tentative D call: TRBD1 (6 bases). Germline loops: CDR1 GTSNPN, CDR2 SVGIG (reference sequence). The CDR3 consists of 12 residues. Trimming removed 2 bases from V and 14 bases from J, with 16 bases in between. Here the CDR3 reads CAWSFGQLEKFF. CDR3 coding DNA: TGTGCCTGGAGTTTTGGACAGTTGGAGAAGTTCTTC.

The chain uses TRBV7-2 and TRBJ2-7; the D is unclear. Germline V CDR1 and CDR2: SGHTA, FQGNSA. The V end was cut by 1 base, the J end by 6 bases, with 4 bases between. This CDR3 has 11 amino acids. This CDR3 reads CASSLVAEQYF. CDR3 nucleotides: TGTGCCAGCAGCTTAGTAGCCGAGCAGTACTTC. The full variable domain, its missing parts supplied by reference TRBV7-2 and TRBJ2-7, is GAGVSQSPSNKVTEKGKDVELRCDPISGHTALYWYRQSLGQGLEFLIYFQGNSAPDKSGLPSDRFSAERTGGSVSTLTIQRTQQEDSAVYLCASSLVAEQYFGPGTRLTVT.

The rearrangement joins TRBV21-1 to TRBJ2-7; the table names TRBD2, a call not compared with the DNA. TRBV21-1 is a recognized pseudogene. The CDR3 extends over 13 amino acids. The CDR3 DNA reads as TGTGCCAGCAGCCCCTCCTTATCCTACGAGCAGTACTTC. Protein sequence: CASSPSLSYEQYF.

The rearrangement uses TRBV29-1 and TRBJ2-7, with TRBD2 matching 12 bases. There are 14 residues in the CDR3. Germline CDR1 and CDR2: SQVTM and ANQGSEA. J lost 1 base, V lost 6 bases, and 4 bases had no gene match. The CDR3 sequence is CSVETSGRSYEQYF. CDR3 nucleotide sequence: TGCAGCGTGGAGACTAGCGGGAGATCCTACGAGCAGTACTTC.

The genes are TRBV5-1 and TRBJ1-6; 9 nucleotides agree with TRBD1. CDR1 is SGHRS and CDR2 is YFSETQ in the germline V gene. Losses at the gene ends were 3 bases for V and 7 bases for J; bases not matched to a gene: 11. The CDR3 is 17 amino acids. Here the CDR3 DNA reads TGCGCCAGCAGCTCAAACGAACAGGGGGCTTGGAATTCACCCCTCCACTTT. Its protein is CASSSNEQGAWNSPLHF.

The V and J genes are TRBV11-2 and TRBJ2-7, with D tentatively TRBD1 (6 bases). Germline V gives CDR1 SGHAT, CDR2 FQNNGV. The CDR3 is made up of 13 amino acids. Trimming stripped 7 bases from V and 0 bases from J, with 10 bases between. CDR3 amino acids: CASKPDSSYEQYF. The CDR3 DNA reads as TGTGCCAGCAAACCGGACAGCTCCTACGAGCAGTACTTC.

The chain couples TRBV6-1 to TRBJ1-1, with D maybe TRBD1 (5 bases). Germline CDR1 MNHNS, CDR2 SASEGT. Trimming shortened V by 1 base and J by 3 bases, and 12 bases separated the two germline ends. This CDR3 has 15 residues. CDR3 sequence reads: CASSEGTNSDTEAFF. The CDR3 DNA is TGTGCCAGCAGTGAAGGGACAAACAGCGACACTGAAGCTTTCTTT.

The chain carries TRBV2 and TRBJ1-4; 8 bases map to TRBD1. CDR3 length: 13 amino acids. The junction had 6 bases not matched to a gene; V was cut back by 8 bases and J by 7 bases. In germline, CDR1 is SNHLY, CDR2 FYNNEI. CDR3 bases: TGTGCCAGCTCCAGGGGGCAGGGTGAAAAACTGTTTTTT. It encodes CASSRGQGEKLFF.

V and J are TRBV3-1 (or the pseudogene TRBV3-2) and TRBJ2-1, with D hard to call. This CDR3 has 13 residues. Per germline, CDR1 LGHDT and CDR2 YNNKEL (reference sequence). The V end lost 1 base, the J end lost 8 bases, and 9 bases lay between the germline ends. CDR3 nucleotides: TGTGCCAGCAGCCAAGGAAGAGGCGATGAGCAGTTCTTC. Its protein product is CASSQGRGDEQFF.

The count of this clone is one. The V call is TRBV6-2 or TRBV6-3, the J call TRBJ1-5; no reliable D call. Germline V gene lookup returns CDR1 MNHEY and CDR2 SVGEGT. V lost 2 bases and J lost 5, with 16 bases in between. The CDR3 has 16 amino acids. Here the CDR3 DNA reads TGTGCCAGCAGTTACCTTGAGTTGGTGGACTATCAGCCCCAGCATTTT. Translation gives CASSYLELVDYQPQHF.

The CDR3 DNA reads TGTGCCAGTAGGGACAGGGGTCTCAGTGAAAAACTGTTTTTT. It codes for CASRDRGLSEKLFF. The chain couples TRBV19 to TRBJ1-4; 9 bases map to TRBD1. The CDR3 totals 14 residues. With V trimmed by 6 bases and J by 7 bases, 6 bases remained unmatched. The V gene's germline CDR1 is LNHDA and CDR2 SQIVND (reference sequence).

The chain has TRBV7-2 and TRBJ2-1, with 7 bases lining up with TRBD2. CDR1 SGHTA and CDR2 FQGNSA come from the germline V gene. With 2 bases clipped from V and 4 bases from J, the junction kept 8 bases outside the gene matches. The CDR3 contains 16 residues. CDR3 sequence: CASSLNVGAGYNEQFF. In DNA, the CDR3 is TGTGCCAGCAGCTTAAACGTCGGAGCGGGATACAATGAGCAGTTCTTC.

CDR3 DNA sequence: TGTGCCACCAGTGGGTCAGGGGGTGAACAGCCCCAGCATTTT. This encodes CATSGSGGEQPQHF. The rearrangement links TRBV24-1 to TRBJ1-5, with 7 bases lining up with TRBD1. Trimming removed 5 bases from V and 7 bases from J; junction bases left unmatched: 7. Germline lookup yields CDR1 KGHDR and CDR2 SFDVKD. CDR3 length: 14 residues.

The chain has TRBV15 and TRBJ1-6; 9 nucleotides agree with TRBD1. The germline V gene has CDR1 LNHNV and CDR2 YYDKDF (reference sequence). The CDR3 runs 13 residues. Trimming at V came to 10 bases and at J to 8 bases, leaving 6 bases not matched to a gene. CDR3 residues: CASRDRVDSPLHF. The CDR3 nucleotides are TGTGCCAGCCGGGACAGGGTAGATTCACCCCTCCACTTT.

V gene TRBV7-9 combines with J gene TRBJ2-5; TRBD2 agrees at 10 bases. V trimming: 3 bases; J trimming: 5 bases; junction bases outside the gene matches: 0. This CDR3 has 13 amino acids. Germline CDR1 and CDR2: SEHNR and FQNEAQ (reference sequence). Here the CDR3 reads CASSFSGRETQYF. The CDR3 region has the DNA TGTGCCAGCAGCTTTAGCGGGAGGGAGACCCAGTACTTC.

This chain uses TRBV6-5 with TRBJ2-3, with a possible D match to TRBD1 (6 bases). V dropped 1 base and J dropped 4 bases, with 6 bases sitting between them. CDR1 and CDR2 (germline): MNHEY, SVGAGI. The CDR3 covers 13 residues. CDR3 DNA: TGTGCCAGCAGTTACTACAGGGCAGATACGCAGTATTTT. This translates into CASSYYRADTQYF.

The chain is built from TRBV18 and TRBJ1-1, with D uncertain. Germline CDR1 and CDR2: KGHSH and LQKENI. The length of the CDR3 is 14 residues. The V end was cut by 5 bases, the J end by 5 bases, with 15 bases between. Here the CDR3 reads CASSATPGGTEAFF. CDR3 DNA sequence: TGTGCCAGCTCAGCCACACCGGGAGGGACTGAAGCTTTCTTT.

The genes are TRBV15 and TRBJ1-4, with D unclear. CDR1 and CDR2 from the germline V gene are LNHNV and YYDKDF (reference sequence). Trimming stripped 5 bases from V and 1 base from J, with 11 bases between. The CDR3 totals 15 residues. The CDR3 loop reads CATSSRRGTNEKLFF. The CDR3 nucleotides read TGTGCCACCAGCTCCAGGCGGGGAACTAATGAAAAACTGTTTTTT.

The V call is TRBV6-5, the J call TRBJ2-1; 10 bases match TRBD2. Germline V lookup: CDR1 MNHEY, CDR2 SVGAGI. Losses at the gene ends were 3 bases for V and 6 bases for J; bases not matched to a gene: 2. The CDR3 consists of 14 residues. CDR3 sequence (DNA): TGTGCCAGCAGTTATACTAGCGGGACCAATGAGCAGTTCTTC. The encoded protein is CASSYTSGTNEQFF.

The V and J genes are TRBV6-1 and TRBJ2-3; tentatively, D is TRBD2 (6 bases). Germline V lookup: CDR1 MNHNS, CDR2 SASEGT. V was trimmed by 11 bases and J by 2 bases, leaving 17 bases between them. The CDR3 spans 14 residues. The CDR3 reads CACSLGGSTDTQYF. The CDR3, as DNA: TGTGCCTGTTCCTTGGGGGGTTCCACAGATACGCAGTATTTT.